This T cell receptor (beta chain) derives from a study of beta chain features in type 1 diabetes. Germline V gives CDR1 SNHLY, CDR2 FYNNEI. The CDR3 consists of 13 residues. V lost 5 bases to trimming and J lost 3 bases, with 9 bases between them. Investigators reverse transcribed all isolated RNA, so they sequenced expressed TCRB transcripts. TCRdb's table, derived via immunoSEQ multiplex PCR, lists solely in-frame clones and lacks some. The data hold 150,000 or so clones, with roughly 10% observed a single time. Sequencing was carried out using central memory CD4+ T cells from blood. The chain uses TRBV2 and TRBJ2-3; maybe TRBD2 (5 bases). This sequence was found in a woman between 35 and 50 years old in good health. The CDR3 region has the DNA TGTGCCAGCAGTCTAGAGCGGACAGATACGCAGTATTTT. Protein: CASSLERTDTQYF.